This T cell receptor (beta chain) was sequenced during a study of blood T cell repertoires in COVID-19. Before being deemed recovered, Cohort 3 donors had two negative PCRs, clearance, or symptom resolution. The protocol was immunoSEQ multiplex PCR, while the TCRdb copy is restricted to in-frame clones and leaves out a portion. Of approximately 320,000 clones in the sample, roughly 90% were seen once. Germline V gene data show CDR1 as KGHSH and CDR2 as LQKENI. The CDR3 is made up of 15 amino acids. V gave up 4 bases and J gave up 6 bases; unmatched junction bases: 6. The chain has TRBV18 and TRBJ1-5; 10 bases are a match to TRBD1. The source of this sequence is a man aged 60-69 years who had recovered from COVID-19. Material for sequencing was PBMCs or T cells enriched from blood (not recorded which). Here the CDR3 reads CASSQGQGGLQPQHF. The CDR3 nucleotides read TGTGCCAGCTCACAAGGACAGGGGGGCCTTCAGCCCCAGCATTTT.